The T cell receptor (beta chain) described here comes from a study of T cell responses to AZD1222 COVID-19 vaccine (dated by TCRdb to the early 2020s). Looking at the study overall: AZD1222 recipients with second doses at about 4 weeks or about 12 weeks were pooled, because spike-specific TCR depth and breadth did not differ between schedules. A total of 230 to 250 trial participants underwent TCR sequencing, of whom about 210 had received two doses of AZD1222 and 26 had received two doses of the MenACWY control vaccine. Enrollment into the trials was organized by age into subgroups of 18-55, 56-69 and 70-plus years, and those subgroups contained approximately 160, 26 and 62 TCR-sequenced participants, respectively.

Sample time point, as interpreted from the label and publication: baseline before first vaccination. Vaccinee samples were obtained from the UK trials COV001 and COV002, which included a single-blind randomized controlled phase 2/3 trial of AZD1222 (ChAdOx1 nCoV-19) in healthy adults. Trial participant PBMC samples were collected at day 0 and day 28 after the second dose for TCRbeta chain sequencing. Overall study results and their limits: After two AZD1222 doses, spike-specific TCR breadth and depth were significantly higher than at day 0 and than in MenACWY recipients. The whole spike protein was spanned by vaccine-associated CD4 TCRs, and dominant responses were seen in regions 160-218 and 743-854. Epitopes outside the regions mutated in the B.1.351 and B.1.1.7 variants were reportedly recognized by nearly half of the unique spike-specific TCRs. Conclusions about previously exposed vaccinees are limited, since just five or six AZD1222 recipients were seropositive for SARS-CoV-2 at baseline. In the small 56-69-year group, the increase in depth fell short of significance, most likely because of low power. No day 14 peak-response samples were available, so repertoires were characterized only after the peak T cell response. Participants were mostly white British and included more females than males, and it was suggested by the authors that clonal diversity may have been underestimated.

The CDR3 regions of human TCRbeta chains were analyzed by immunosequencing. In the source study's methods: Repertoire TCRs were matched against a reference library of SARS-CoV-2-specific TCRs generated with the MIRA antigen-specificity platform. Breadth was defined as the fraction of unique TCRs that were SARS-CoV-2-associated, and depth was defined as the fraction of total T cells that were SARS-CoV-2-associated. Using the MIRA data, each spike-specific TCR was assigned both to the spike region to which the TCR was reactive and to a CD4 or CD8 class. Log10-transformed breadth and depth values were compared by one-way ANOVA with Sidak's multiple comparisons tests. TCRdb retrieved this table from immuneACCESS and kept in-frame rearrangements only. Not all clones are present; in checked studies, unresolved V genes account for under half, and no reason is known for the remainder. That table is the source of V, J and clone size, and D and trimming were worked out from the DNA. For this sample the table gives about 140,000 clones, of which approximately 90% were detected only once. The ten largest clones take up about 3.7% of the sample.

In the case of this clone: Its antigen remains unidentified. Base qualities are not at hand, and no much larger clone is one base apart.

The CDR3 runs 15 amino acids, cysteine and phenylalanine included. Only CDR3 DNA remains: 45 bases, in frame from the first base. The germline V gene specifies SGHVS as CDR1 and FQNEAQ as CDR2. V loses 1 base of germline sequence and J loses 0 bases, and the interval between the two ends is 7 bases. This sequence was found in an adult in good health. The V and J genes are TRBV7-8 and TRBJ2-1; the D region possibly corresponds to TRBD2 (6 bases align). The sample in question was peripheral blood, obtained on day 0 of AZD1222 vaccination. The sequenced DNA: TGTGCCAGCAGCTTAGTGGAGGGCTCCTACAATGAGCAGTTCTTC. This encodes CASSLVEGSYNEQFF.